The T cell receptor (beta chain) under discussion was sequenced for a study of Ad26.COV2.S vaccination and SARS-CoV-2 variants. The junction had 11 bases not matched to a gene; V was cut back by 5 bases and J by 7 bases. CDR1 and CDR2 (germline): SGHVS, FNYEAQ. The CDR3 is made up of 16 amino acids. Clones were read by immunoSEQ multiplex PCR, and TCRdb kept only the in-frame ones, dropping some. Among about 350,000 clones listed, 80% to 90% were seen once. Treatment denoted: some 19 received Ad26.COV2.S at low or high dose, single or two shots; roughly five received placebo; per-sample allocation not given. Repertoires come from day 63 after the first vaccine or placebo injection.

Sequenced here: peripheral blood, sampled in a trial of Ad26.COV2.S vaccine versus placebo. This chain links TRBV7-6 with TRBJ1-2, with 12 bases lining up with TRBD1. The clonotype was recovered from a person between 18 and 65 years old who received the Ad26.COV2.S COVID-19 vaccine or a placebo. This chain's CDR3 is CASSTLRDRGRRGYTF. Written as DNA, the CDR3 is TGTGCCAGCAGCACGCTCCGGGACAGGGGGCGCCGTGGCTACACCTTC.